This T cell receptor beta chain was observed in a study of cytomegalovirus exposure and HLA in healthy donors. For this clone: What it recognizes is unknown.

Germline lookup yields CDR1 SGHRS and CDR2 YFSETQ. The CDR3 has 15 residues. Trimming removed 2 bases at V and 2 bases at J, with 14 bases between. Study observations and caveats: Reports indicated that the classifier achieved high specificity and sensitivity in diagnosing cytomegalovirus status.

The approximately 120-subject validation cohort, separate from the 666-subject first cohort, included the donors. Data came from immunoSEQ multiplex PCR; TCRdb stores just in-frame clones and leaves some out. The sample lists more than 110,000 clones, 84% occurring once. The rearrangement joins TRBV5-1 to TRBJ2-7; a weak D match, TRBD1 (6 bases). The clonotype was recovered from a woman between 25 and 40 years old in good health and CMV-seronegative. The sequenced sample was PBMCs. The CDR3 protein is CASSLGWGQPYEQYF. The DNA for the CDR3 is TGCGCCAGCAGCTTAGGATGGGGACAACCCTACGAGCAGTACTTC.